This T cell receptor beta chain appears in the sequencing data of a study of T cell repertoires in ileal Crohn's disease. Study-level information: Median disease duration was about 8.5 years; 35% smoked at surgery. Study-level results: Compared with CD4 T cells, sorted CD8 cells carried more expanded clones. Endoscopy was done a median approximately seven months after surgery.

The time point: neoterminal ileum biopsy at postoperative endoscopy, about 6 months after surgery. Turning to this clone: Its antigen is still unknown.

Each sample's TCRB immunosequencing used five hundred nanograms of biopsy DNA. Using immunoSEQ multiplex PCR, the repertoire was profiled, and TCRdb retains in-frame clones only, with some absent. The table lists about 3,400 clones, about 84% of them singletons. The CDR3 runs to 14 residues. CDR1 is LNHNV, CDR2 YYDKDF, per germline (reference sequence). V gave up 8 bases and J gave up 4 bases; unmatched junction bases: 6. The specimen was ileal tissue. This TCR was recovered from an adult with Crohn's disease. The chain couples TRBV15 to TRBJ2-7; 12 bases map to TRBD2. CDR3 in DNA: TGTGCCACCGCTAAGACTAGCGGGAGTTACGAGCAGTACTTC. Translated, it gives CATAKTSGSYEQYF.